This paragraph reports one T cell receptor beta chain. Antigen unknown. This specimen comes from a study of a mutant IDH1 vaccine in newly diagnosed glioma. TCRdb's copy holds only in-frame clones and misses some; the assay was immunoSEQ multiplex PCR. Of 39,000 or so clones in the sample, about four fifths were seen once. Germline assignment: CDR1 MGHDK and CDR2 SYGVNS. The V and J ends lost 6 bases and 5 bases, in that order; junction bases with no gene match: 13. The CDR3 is made up of 15 amino acids. Time point defined: week 5, during vaccination. Mutant IDH1 20-mer peptide, at 300 ug, made up each vaccine dose, with topical imiquimod.

The clonotype originates from a man between 40 and 49 years old with glioma. This sequence joins TRBV25-1 and TRBJ2-7, with 7 bases fitting TRBD1. The sequences come from PBMCs, collected from a glioma patient whose treatment included an IDH1 peptide vaccine. CDR3: CASSGRRDRAHEQYF. The CDR3 DNA reads TGTGCCAGCAGCGGCAGGAGAGACAGGGCCCACGAGCAGTACTTC.